Listed here is a single T cell receptor (beta chain). Per the original data handling: Researchers report that nucleated cell counts were estimated from reference gene primer amplification. Profiled with immunoSEQ multiplex PCR; TCRdb holds only in-frame clones, not every one. Clone size and V and J calls were adopted from that table, with D and trimming inferred from the DNA. The data show nearly 110,000 clones, about 93% seen once. This sample was taken from a study of blood T cell repertoires in COVID-19. Study information: T cells, B-cell-depleted T cells, or PBMCs provided the cDNA or gDNA that served as material.

This CDR3 has 15 amino acids. The germline V gene encodes CDR1 KGHSY and CDR2 FQNENV. Trimming removed 0 bases from V and 5 bases from J, with 11 bases in between. This sequence was found in a woman aged 25 to 39 with acute or convalescent COVID-19. Sequences were obtained from peripheral blood. This chain joins TRBV16 and TRBJ2-1, with D tentatively TRBD1 (5 bases). The CDR3 DNA reads TGTGCCAGCAGCCAATCATCCCCAGGGAACAATGAGCAGTTCTTC. Translation gives CASSQSSPGNNEQFF.